The clone carrying this T cell receptor beta chain was detected only a few times. What it binds is unknown. The CDR3 runs 13 residues. V shed 4 bases and J shed 2 bases, with 11 bases lying between them. The germline CDR1 and CDR2 sequences are SQVTM and ANQGSEA. The data stem from a study of beta chain features in type 1 diabetes. Study information: Examination spanned about 110 million sorted cells from all samples.

The study's findings and limits: PCR could preferentially amplify shorter templates, alike in patients and controls. VDJ junctions from type 1 diabetes patients carried fewer insertions and larger deletions. Moderate but significant shortening of TCRB CDR3s was recorded in all four CD4+ subsets from Type 1 diabetes patients.

Expressed TCRB transcripts were sequenced after all isolated RNA was converted to cDNA. Some clones are missing from TCRdb's copy, which holds only in-frame ones; the method was immunoSEQ multiplex PCR. The data hold 150,000 to 190,000 clones, with 10% to 13% observed a single time. Material: central memory CD4+ T cells from blood. The chain links TRBV29-1 to TRBJ1-1, with D unclear. The sequence was obtained from a man aged 25-45 years with type 1 diabetes. The CDR3 nucleotides are TGCAGCGTTGGAGGGAGCTTTAACACTGAAGCTTTCTTT. It codes for CSVGGSFNTEAFF.